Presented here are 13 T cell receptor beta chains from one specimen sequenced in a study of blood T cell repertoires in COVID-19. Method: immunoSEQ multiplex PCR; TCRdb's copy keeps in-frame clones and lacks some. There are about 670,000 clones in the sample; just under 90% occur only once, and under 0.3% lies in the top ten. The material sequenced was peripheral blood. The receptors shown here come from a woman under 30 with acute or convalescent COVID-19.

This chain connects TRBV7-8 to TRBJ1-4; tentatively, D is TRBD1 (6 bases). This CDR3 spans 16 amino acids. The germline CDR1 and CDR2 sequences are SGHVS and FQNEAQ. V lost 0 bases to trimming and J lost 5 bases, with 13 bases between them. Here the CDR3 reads CASSLASQGQNEKLFF. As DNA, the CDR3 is TGTGCCAGCAGCTTAGCGAGTCAGGGGCAAAATGAAAAACTGTTTTTT.

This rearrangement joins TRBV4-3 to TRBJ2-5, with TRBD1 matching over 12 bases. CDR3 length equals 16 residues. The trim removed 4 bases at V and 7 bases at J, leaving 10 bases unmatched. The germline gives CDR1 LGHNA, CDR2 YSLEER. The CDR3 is CASSPGGTGGLGTQYF. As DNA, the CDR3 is TGCGCCAGCAGCCCCGGCGGGACAGGGGGCCTAGGGACCCAGTACTTC.

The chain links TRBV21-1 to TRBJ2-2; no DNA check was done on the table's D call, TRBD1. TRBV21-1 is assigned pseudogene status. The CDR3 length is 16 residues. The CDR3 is CASRGRGYFNTGELFF. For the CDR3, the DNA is TGTGCCAGCAGGGGCAGGGGGTATTTCAACACCGGGGAGCTGTTTTTT.

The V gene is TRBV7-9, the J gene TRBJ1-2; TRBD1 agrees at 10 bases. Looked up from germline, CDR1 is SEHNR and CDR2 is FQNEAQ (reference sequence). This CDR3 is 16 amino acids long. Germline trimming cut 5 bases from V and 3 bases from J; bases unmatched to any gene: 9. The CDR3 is CASSNAPGQGHYGYTF. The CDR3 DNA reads TGTGCCAGCAGCAACGCTCCGGGACAGGGGCACTATGGCTACACCTTC. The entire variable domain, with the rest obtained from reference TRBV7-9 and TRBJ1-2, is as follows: DTGVSQNPRHKITKRGQNVTFRCDPISEHNRLYWYRQTLGQGPEFLTYFQNEAQLEKSRLLSDRFSAERPKGSFSTLEIQRTEQGDSAMYLCASSNAPGQGHYGYTFGSGTRLTVV.

CDR3 sequence reads: CSVDGQGAQGYTF. DNA of the CDR3: TGCAGCGTTGATGGTCAGGGCGCACAGGGCTACACCTTC. The chain joins TRBV29-1 to TRBJ1-2; D is possibly TRBD1 (5 bases). The CDR3 sequence is 13 residues long. Trimming took off 3 bases at V and 8 bases at J, with 16 bases between the two ends. Germline V lookup: CDR1 SQVTM, CDR2 ANQGSEA.

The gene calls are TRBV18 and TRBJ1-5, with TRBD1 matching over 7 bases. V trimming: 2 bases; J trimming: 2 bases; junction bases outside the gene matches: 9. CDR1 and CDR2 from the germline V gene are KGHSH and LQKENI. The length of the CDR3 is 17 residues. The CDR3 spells CASSPNQGVSGNQPQHF. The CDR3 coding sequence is TGTGCCAGCTCACCAAACCAGGGGGTAAGCGGCAATCAGCCCCAGCATTTT. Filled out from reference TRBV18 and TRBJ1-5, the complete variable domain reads NAGVMQNPRHLVRRRGQEARLRCSPMKGHSHVYWYRQLPEEGLKFMVYLQKENIIDESGMPKERFSAEFPKEGPSILRIQQVVRGDSAAYFCASSPNQGVSGNQPQHFGDGTRLSIL.

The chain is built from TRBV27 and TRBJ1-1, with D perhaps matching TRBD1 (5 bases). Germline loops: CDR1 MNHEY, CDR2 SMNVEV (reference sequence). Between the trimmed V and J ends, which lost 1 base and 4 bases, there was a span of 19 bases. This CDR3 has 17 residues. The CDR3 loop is CASSLYAGAGFGTEAFF. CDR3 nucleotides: TGTGCCAGCAGTTTATATGCCGGGGCGGGATTTGGCACTGAAGCTTTCTTT.

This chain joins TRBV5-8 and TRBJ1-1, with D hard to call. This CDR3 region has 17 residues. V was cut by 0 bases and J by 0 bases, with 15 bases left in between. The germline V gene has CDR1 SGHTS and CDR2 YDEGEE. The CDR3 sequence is CASSLVAPKGVNTEAFF. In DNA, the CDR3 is TGTGCCAGCAGCTTGGTTGCCCCAAAGGGAGTGAACACTGAAGCTTTCTTT.

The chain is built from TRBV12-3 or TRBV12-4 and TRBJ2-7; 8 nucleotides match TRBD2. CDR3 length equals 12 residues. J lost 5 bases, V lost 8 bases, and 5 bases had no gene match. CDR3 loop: CASGGGYHEQYF. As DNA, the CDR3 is TGTGCCAGCGGCGGGGGGTACCACGAGCAGTACTTC.

As DNA, the CDR3 is TGTGCCAGCAGTGAAGGGGGGGGGCCATTAAACACTGAAGCTTTCTTT. Translating gives CASSEGGGPLNTEAFF. This chain uses TRBV2 with TRBJ1-1; D might be TRBD1 (6 bases). CDR3 length: 16 residues. The germline V gene has CDR1 SNHLY and CDR2 FYNNEI. Trimming took off 1 base at V and 2 bases at J, with 14 bases between the two ends.

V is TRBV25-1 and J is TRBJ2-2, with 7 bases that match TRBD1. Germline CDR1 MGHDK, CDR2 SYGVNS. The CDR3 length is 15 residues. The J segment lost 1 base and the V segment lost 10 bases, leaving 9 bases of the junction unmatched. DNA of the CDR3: TGTGCCACCCTTGCGAGGACAGGGAACACCGGGGAGCTGTTTTTT. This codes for CATLARTGNTGELFF.

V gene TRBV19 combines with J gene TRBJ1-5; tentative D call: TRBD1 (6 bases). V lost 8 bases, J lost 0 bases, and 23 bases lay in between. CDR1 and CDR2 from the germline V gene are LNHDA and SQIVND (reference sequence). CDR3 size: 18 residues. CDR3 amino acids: CASGINRDKLYSNQPQHF. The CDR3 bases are TGTGCCAGTGGGATTAACCGGGACAAACTTTATAGCAATCAGCCCCAGCATTTT.

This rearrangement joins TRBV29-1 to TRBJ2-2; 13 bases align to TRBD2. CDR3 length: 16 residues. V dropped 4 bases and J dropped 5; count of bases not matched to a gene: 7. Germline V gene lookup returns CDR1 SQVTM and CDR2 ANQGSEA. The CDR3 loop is CSVGLAGGFQTGELFF. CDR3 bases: TGCAGCGTTGGACTAGCGGGGGGTTTTCAAACCGGGGAGCTGTTTTTT.